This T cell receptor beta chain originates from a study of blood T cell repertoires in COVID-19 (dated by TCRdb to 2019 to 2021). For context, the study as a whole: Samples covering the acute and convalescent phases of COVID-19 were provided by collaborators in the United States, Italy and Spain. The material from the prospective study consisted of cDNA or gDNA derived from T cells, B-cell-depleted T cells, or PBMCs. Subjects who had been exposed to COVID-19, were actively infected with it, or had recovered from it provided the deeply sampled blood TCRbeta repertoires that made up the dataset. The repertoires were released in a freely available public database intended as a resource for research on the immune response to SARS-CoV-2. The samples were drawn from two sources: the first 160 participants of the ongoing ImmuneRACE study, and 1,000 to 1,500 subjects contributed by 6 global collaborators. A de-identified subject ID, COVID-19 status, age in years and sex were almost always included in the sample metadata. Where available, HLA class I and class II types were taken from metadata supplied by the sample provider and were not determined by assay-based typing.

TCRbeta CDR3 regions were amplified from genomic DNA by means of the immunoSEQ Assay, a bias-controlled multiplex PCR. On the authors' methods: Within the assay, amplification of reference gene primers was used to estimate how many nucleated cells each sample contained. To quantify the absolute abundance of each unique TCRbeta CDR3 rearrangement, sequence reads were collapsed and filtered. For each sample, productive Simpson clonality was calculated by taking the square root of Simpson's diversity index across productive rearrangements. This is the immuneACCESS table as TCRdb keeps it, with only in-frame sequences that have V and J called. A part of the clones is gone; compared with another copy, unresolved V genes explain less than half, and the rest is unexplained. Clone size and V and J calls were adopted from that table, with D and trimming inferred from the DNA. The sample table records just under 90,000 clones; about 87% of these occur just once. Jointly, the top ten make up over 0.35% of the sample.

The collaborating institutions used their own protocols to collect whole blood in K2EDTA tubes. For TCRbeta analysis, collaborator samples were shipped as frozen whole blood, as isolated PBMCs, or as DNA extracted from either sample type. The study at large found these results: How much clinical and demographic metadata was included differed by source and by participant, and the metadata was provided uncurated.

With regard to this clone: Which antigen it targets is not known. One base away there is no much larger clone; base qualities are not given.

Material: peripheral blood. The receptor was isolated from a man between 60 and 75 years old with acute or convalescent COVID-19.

The nucleotides are TGCGCCAGCAGGCAAGGGGAGGGTCGGGAGACCCAGTACTTC. It is translated as CASRQGEGRETQYF. The sequence links TRBV5-1 to TRBJ2-5; 7 central bases correspond to TRBD2. The CDR3 runs 14 amino acids, cysteine and phenylalanine included. Just CDR3 DNA is preserved here, 42 bases in frame from base 1. Looking up the germline V gene yields CDR1 SGHRS and CDR2 YFSETQ. V loses 5 bases at its end and J loses 5 bases; junction bases beyond the gene matches: 9.